This TCR beta chain was sequenced during a study of blood T cell repertoires in COVID-19. Overall study: Samples came from the United States, Italy and Spain, spanning acute and convalescent COVID-19.

The CDR3 consists of 12 residues. V was shortened by 3 bases and J by 10 bases, with 12 bases between the two germline ends. The germline gives CDR1 MNHEY, CDR2 SVGEGT. Only in-frame clones appear in the TCRdb table, and some are missing; sequencing was by immunoSEQ multiplex PCR. The profile covers 76,000 or so clones, with about 86% appearing a single time and about a sixth taken by the ten largest. The rearrangement joins TRBV6-2 or TRBV6-3 to TRBJ1-1, with D possibly TRBD1 on 5 matching bases. Specimen: peripheral blood. The clonotype originates from a man aged 80 or over in a cohort sampled during active COVID-19. The CDR3 reads CASSYLGERAFF. The CDR3 DNA sequence: TGTGCCAGCAGTTATTTAGGGGAACGAGCTTTCTTT.